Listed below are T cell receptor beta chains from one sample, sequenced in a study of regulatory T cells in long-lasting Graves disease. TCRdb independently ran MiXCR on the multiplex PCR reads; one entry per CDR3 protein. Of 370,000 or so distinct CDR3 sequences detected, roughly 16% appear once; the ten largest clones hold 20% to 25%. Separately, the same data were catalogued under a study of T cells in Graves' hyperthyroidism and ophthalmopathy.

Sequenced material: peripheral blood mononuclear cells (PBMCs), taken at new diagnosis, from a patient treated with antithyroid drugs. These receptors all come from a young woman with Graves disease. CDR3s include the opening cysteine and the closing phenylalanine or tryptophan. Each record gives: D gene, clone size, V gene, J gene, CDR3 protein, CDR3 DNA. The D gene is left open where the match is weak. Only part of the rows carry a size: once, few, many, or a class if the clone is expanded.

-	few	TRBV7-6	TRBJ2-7	CASSLGGPSYEQYF	TGTGCCAGCAGCTTAGGGGGGCCTTCCTACGAGCAGTACTTC
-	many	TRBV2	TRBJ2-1	CASILWPEHNEQFF	TGTGCCAGCATTCTCTGGCCGGAACACAATGAGCAGTTCTTC
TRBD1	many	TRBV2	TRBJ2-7	CASSQYRDSTFYEQYF	TGTGCCAGCAGCCAATACCGGGACAGCACATTCTACGAGCAGTACTTC
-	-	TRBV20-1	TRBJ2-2	CSARAGTGELFF	TGCAGTGCTAGAGCCGGAACCGGGGAGCTGTTTTTT
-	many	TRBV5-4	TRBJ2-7	CASSYQGYEQYF	TGTGCCAGCAGCTATCAGGGCTACGAGCAGTACTTC
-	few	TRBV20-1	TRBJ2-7	CSAPARSVDLPEQYF	TGCAGTGCCCCTGCACGGTCGGTAGATCTGCCCGAGCAGTACTTC
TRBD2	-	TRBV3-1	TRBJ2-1	CASSPFGGLAGDEQFF	TGTGCCAGCAGCCCCTTTGGGGGACTAGCGGGAGACGAGCAGTTCTTC
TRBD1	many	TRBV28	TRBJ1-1	CASSDPGQGGGTEAFF	TGTGCCAGCAGTGACCCCGGGCAGGGGGGGGGCACTGAAGCTTTCTTT
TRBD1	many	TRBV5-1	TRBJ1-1	CASRPGQRGTEAFF	TGCGCCAGCAGGCCGGGACAGCGAGGCACTGAAGCTTTCTTT
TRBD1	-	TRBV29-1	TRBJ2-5	CSVESPGGVGETQYF	TGCAGCGTTGAGAGTCCAGGGGGCGTGGGAGAGACCCAGTACTTC
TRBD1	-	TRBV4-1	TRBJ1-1	CASSSDRGTEAFF	TGCGCCAGCAGTTCGGACAGGGGGACTGAAGCTTTCTTT
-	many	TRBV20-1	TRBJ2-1	CSATAQGEGANEQFF	TGCAGTGCTACCGCACAGGGGGAGGGGGCCAATGAGCAGTTCTTC
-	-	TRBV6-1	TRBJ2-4	CARTTKFF	TGTGCCCGCACTACAAAGTTCTTC
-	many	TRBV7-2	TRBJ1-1	CASSLVWNTEAFF	TGTGCCAGCAGCTTAGTTTGGAACACTGAAGCTTTCTTT
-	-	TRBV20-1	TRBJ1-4	CSARGGKDARDEKLFF	TGCAGTGCTAGGGGAGGGAAGGACGCTAGGGATGAAAAACTGTTTTTT
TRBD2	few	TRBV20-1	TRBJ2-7	CSARGGTSGGVYEQYF	TGCAGTGCTAGAGGCGGGACTAGCGGGGGGGTCTACGAGCAGTACTTC
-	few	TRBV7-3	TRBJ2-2	CASSLDVTGELFF	TGTGCCAGCAGCTTAGACGTAACCGGGGAGCTGTTTTTT
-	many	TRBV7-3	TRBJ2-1	CASSLNGRVSYNEQFF	TGTGCCAGCAGCTTAAACGGGAGAGTCTCCTACAATGAGCAGTTCTTC
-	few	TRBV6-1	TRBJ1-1	CASRRTLGATRGTEAFF	TGTGCCAGCAGACGGACCCTGGGGGCCACGAGAGGAACTGAAGCTTTCTTT
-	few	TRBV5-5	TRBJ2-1	CASSLERYSYNEQFF	TGTGCCAGCAGCTTAGAAAGATACTCCTACAATGAGCAGTTCTTC
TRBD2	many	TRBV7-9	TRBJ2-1	CASSLSGSTYNEQFF	TGTGCCAGCAGCTTAAGCGGGAGCACCTACAATGAGCAGTTCTTC
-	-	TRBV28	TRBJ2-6	CASSSPIRSGANVLTF	TGTGCCAGCAGTTCCCCGATCCGCTCTGGGGCCAACGTCCTGACTTTC
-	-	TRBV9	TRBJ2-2	CASNPIGENGELFF	TGTGCCAGCAACCCTATCGGGGAGAACGGGGAGCTGTTTTTT
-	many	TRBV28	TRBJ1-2	CASRPGSRSDGYTF	TGTGCCAGCAGACCAGGGAGTCGCAGCGATGGCTACACCTTC
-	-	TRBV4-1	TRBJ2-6	CASSQEGGAGANVLTF	TGTGCCAGCAGCCAAGAAGGAGGGGCCGGGGCCAACGTCCTGACTTTC
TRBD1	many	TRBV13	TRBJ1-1	CASSFLRGRGTEAFF	TGTGCCAGCAGCTTCCTCAGGGGGCGCGGCACTGAAGCTTTCTTT
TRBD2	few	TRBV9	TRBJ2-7	CASSVGLAGESYEQYF	TGTGCCAGCAGCGTAGGACTAGCGGGAGAATCCTACGAGCAGTACTTC
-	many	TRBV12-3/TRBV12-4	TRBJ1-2	CASSPRGRGADYGYTF	TGTGCCAGCAGCCCTAGGGGCAGGGGAGCGGACTATGGCTACACCTTC